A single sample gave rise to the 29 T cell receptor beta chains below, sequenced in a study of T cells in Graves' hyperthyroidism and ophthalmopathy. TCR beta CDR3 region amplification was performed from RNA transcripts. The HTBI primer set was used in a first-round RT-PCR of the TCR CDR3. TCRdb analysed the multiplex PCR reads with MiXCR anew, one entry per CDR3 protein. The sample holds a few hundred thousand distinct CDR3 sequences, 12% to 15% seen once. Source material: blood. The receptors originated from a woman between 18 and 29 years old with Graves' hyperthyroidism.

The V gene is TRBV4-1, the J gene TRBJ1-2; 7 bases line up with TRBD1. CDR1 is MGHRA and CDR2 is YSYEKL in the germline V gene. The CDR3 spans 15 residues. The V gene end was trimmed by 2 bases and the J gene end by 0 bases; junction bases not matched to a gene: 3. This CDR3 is CASSQPGQTNYGYTF. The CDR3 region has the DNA TGCGCCAGCAGCCAACCGGGACAGACTAACTATGGCTACACCTTC.

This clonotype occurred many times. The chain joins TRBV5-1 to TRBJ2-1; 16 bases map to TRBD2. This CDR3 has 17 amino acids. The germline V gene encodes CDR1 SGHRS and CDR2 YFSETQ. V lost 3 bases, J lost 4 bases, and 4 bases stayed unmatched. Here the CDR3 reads CASSSGLAGGRYNEQFF. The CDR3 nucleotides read TGCGCCAGCAGCTCGGGACTAGCGGGAGGGAGATACAATGAGCAGTTCTTC.

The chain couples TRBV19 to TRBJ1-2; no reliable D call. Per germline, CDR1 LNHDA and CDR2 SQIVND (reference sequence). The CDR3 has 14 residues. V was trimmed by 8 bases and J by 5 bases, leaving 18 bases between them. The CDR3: CASGRGSLLYGYTF. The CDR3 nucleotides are TGTGCCAGTGGGCGAGGTTCACTCCTATATGGCTACACCTTC.

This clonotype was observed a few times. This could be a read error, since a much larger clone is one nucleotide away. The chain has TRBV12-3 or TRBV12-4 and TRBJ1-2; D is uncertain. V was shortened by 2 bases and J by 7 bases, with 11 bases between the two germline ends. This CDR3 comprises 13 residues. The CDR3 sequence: CASSLSGNPGYTF. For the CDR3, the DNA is TGTGCCAGCAGTTTATCGGGAAACCCTGGCTACACCTTC.

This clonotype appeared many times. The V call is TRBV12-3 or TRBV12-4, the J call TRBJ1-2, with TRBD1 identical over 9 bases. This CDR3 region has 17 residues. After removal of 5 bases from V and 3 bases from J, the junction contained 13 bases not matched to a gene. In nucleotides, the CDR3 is TGTGCCAGCAGTACCCAAGGGGGGACAGGGAAGGACTATGGCTACACCTTC. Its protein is CASSTQGGTGKDYGYTF.

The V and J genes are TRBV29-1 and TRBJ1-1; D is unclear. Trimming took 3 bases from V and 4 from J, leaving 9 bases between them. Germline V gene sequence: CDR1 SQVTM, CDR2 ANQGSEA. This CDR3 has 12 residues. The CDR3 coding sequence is TGCAGCGTTGAGATCTGGGGCACTGAAGCTTTCTTT. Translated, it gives CSVEIWGTEAFF.

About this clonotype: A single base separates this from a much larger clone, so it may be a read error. The CDR3 protein is CATCDPGTGDIMQYF. In DNA, the CDR3 is TGTGCCACCTGTGATCCCGGGACAGGGGATATTATGCAGTATTTT. The rearrangement joins TRBV24-1 to TRBJ2-3, with 10 bases that match TRBD1. The CDR3 totals 15 residues. Germline loops: CDR1 KGHDR, CDR2 SFDVKD.

DNA of the CDR3: TGTGCCAGCAGTACACCACCACAGAGGAATAATTCACCCCTCCACTTT. Amino acid sequence: CASSTPPQRNNSPLHF. The V and J genes are TRBV27 and TRBJ1-6; D remains unclear. The CDR3 runs 16 residues. The germline V gene has CDR1 MNHEY and CDR2 SMNVEV (reference sequence). V lost 5 bases and J 5 bases, leaving 16 bases between the germline ends.

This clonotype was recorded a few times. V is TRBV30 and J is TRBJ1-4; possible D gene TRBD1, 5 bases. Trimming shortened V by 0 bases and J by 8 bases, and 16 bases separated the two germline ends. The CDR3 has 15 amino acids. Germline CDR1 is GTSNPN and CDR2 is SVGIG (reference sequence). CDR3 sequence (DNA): TGTGCCTGGAGTGTACGGCGGGGGTTGGGCGAAAAACTGTTTTTT. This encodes CAWSVRRGLGEKLFF.

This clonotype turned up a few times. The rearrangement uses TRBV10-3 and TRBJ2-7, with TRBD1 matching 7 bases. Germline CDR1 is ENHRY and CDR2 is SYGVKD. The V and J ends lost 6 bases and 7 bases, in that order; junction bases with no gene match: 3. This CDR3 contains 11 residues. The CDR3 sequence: CAIRTGEEQYF. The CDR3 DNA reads TGTGCCATCAGAACAGGGGAGGAGCAGTACTTC.

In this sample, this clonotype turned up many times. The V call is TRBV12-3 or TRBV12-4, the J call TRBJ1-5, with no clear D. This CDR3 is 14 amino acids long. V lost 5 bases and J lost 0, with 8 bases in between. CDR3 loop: CASSPPPSNQPQHF. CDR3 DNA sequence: TGTGCCAGCAGTCCCCCTCCTAGCAATCAGCCCCAGCATTTT.

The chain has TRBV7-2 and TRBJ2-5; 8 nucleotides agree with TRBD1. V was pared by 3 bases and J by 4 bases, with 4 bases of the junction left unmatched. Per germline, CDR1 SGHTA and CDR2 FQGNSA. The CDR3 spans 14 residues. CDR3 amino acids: CASSFGDRGETQYF. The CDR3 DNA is TGTGCCAGCAGCTTTGGAGACAGGGGAGAGACCCAGTACTTC.

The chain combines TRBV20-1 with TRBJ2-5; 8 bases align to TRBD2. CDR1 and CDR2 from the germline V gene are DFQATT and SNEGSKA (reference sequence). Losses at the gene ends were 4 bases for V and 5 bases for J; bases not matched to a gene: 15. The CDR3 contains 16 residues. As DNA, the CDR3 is TGCAGTGCTAACCCGTCTGTTCTAGCGGGCAGGGAGACCCAGTACTTC. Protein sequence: CSANPSVLAGRETQYF.

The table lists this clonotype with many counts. The CDR3 is CASSGKSQGAPYEQYF. In nucleotides, the CDR3 is TGTGCCAGCAGTGGGAAAAGTCAGGGGGCTCCCTACGAGCAGTACTTC. The genes are TRBV25-1 and TRBJ2-7; 8 nucleotides line up with TRBD1. Germline CDR1 reads MGHDK; CDR2 reads SYGVNS. Losses at the gene ends were 4 bases for V and 2 bases for J; bases not matched to a gene: 10. The CDR3 is made up of 16 amino acids.

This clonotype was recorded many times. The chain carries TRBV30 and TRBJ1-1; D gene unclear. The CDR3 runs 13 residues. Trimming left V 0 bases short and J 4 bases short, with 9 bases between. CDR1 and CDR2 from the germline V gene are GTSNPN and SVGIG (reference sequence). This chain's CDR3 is CAWSVSLSTEAFF. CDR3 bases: TGTGCCTGGAGTGTGAGTTTGAGCACTGAAGCTTTCTTT. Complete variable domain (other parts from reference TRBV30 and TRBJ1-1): SQTIHQWPATLVQPVGSPLSLECTVEGTSNPNLYWYRQAAGRGLQLLFYSVGIGQISSEVPQNLSASRPQDRQFILSSKKLLLSDSGFYLCAWSVSLSTEAFFGQGTRLTVV.

The CDR3 sequence is CASSYRGGGAEAFF. The CDR3 bases are TGTGCCAGCAGTTACAGGGGTGGTGGTGCTGAAGCTTTCTTT. The V call is TRBV6-5, the J call TRBJ1-1, with D possibly matching TRBD1 (5 bases). Germline CDR1 is MNHEY and CDR2 is SVGAGI. The CDR3 has 14 amino acids. The germline V and J ends were trimmed by 2 bases and 6 bases, with 13 bases remaining between them.

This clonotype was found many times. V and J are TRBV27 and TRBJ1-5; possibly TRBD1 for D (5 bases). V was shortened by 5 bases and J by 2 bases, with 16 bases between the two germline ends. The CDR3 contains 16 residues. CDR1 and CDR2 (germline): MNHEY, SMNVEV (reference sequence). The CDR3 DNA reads TGTGCCAGCAGTCCAAGGCGGGGGATCGGCAATCAGCCCCAGCATTTT. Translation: CASSPRRGIGNQPQHF.

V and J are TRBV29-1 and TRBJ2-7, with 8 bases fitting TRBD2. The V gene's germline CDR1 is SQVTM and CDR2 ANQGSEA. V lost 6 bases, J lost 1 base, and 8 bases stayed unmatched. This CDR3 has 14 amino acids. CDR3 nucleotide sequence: TGCAGCGTGGGAGAATTAGCGGGATCCTACGAGCAGTACTTC. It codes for CSVGELAGSYEQYF.

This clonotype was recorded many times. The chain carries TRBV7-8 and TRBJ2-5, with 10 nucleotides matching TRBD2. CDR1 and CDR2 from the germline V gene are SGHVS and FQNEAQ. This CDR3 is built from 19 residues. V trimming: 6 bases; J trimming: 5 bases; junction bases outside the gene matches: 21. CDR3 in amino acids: CASSHPGEALAGEFETQYF. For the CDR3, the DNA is TGTGCCAGCAGTCACCCAGGGGAGGCTCTAGCGGGAGAGTTTGAGACCCAGTACTTC.

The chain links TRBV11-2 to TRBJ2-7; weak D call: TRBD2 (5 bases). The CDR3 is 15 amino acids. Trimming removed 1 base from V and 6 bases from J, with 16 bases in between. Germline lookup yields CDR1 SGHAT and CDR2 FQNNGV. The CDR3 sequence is CASSLVGASGLEQYF. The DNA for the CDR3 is TGTGCCAGCAGCTTAGTCGGCGCTTCAGGACTCGAGCAGTACTTC.

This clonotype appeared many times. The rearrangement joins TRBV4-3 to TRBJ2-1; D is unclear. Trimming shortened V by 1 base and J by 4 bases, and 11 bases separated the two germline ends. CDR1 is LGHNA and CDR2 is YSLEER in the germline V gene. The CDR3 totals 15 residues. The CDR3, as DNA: TGCGCCAGCAGCCAAGTTCGCTCCGGTTACAATGAGCAGTTCTTC. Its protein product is CASSQVRSGYNEQFF.

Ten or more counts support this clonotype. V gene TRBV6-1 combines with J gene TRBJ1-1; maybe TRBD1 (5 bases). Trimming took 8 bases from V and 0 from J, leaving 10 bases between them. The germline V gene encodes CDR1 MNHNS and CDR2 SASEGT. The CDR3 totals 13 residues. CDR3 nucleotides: TGTGCCAGCGTGGAGGGACTGAACACTGAAGCTTTCTTT. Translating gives CASVEGLNTEAFF.

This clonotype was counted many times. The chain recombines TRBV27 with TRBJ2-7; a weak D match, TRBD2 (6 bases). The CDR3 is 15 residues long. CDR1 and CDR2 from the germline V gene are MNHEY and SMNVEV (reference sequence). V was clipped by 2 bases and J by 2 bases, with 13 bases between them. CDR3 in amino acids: CASSLGRGSTYEQYF. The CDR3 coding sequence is TGTGCCAGCAGTTTAGGCCGGGGGTCTACCTACGAGCAGTACTTC.

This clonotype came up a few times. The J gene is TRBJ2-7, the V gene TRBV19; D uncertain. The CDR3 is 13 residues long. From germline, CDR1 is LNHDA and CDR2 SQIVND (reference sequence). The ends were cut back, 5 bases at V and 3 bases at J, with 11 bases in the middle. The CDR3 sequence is CASSPRWGYEQYF. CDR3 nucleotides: TGTGCCAGTAGTCCCCGGTGGGGCTACGAGCAGTACTTC.

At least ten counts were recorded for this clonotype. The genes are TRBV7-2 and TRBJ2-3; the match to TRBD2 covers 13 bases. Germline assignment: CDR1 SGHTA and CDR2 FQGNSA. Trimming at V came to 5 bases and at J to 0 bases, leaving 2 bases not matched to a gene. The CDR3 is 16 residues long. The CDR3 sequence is CASSLLAGGSTDTQYF. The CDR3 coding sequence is TGTGCCAGCAGCCTACTAGCGGGAGGGAGCACAGATACGCAGTATTTT.

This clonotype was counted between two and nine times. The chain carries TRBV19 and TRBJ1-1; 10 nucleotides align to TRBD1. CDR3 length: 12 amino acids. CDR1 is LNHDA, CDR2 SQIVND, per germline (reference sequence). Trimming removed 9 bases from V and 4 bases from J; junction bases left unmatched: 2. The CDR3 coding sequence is TGTGCCAGCCGACAGGGGGCCACTGAAGCTTTCTTT. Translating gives CASRQGATEAFF.

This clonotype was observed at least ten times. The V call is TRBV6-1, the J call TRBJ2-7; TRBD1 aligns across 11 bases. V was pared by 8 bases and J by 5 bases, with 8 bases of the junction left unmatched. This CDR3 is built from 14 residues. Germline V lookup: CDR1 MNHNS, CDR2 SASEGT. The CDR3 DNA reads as TGTGCCAGCCGAAGTGGACAGGGGGCGGACGAGCAGTACTTC. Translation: CASRSGQGADEQYF.

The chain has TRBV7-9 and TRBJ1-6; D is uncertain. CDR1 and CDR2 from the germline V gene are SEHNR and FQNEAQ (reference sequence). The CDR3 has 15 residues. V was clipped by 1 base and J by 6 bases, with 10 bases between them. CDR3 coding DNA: TGTGCCAGCAGCTTAGGAACTGTCGGTAATTCACCCCTCCACTTT. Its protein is CASSLGTVGNSPLHF. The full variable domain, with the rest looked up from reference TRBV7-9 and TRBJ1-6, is DTGVSQNPRHKITKRGQNVTFRCDPISEHNRLYWYRQTLGQGPEFLTYFQNEAQLEKSRLLSDRFSAERPKGSFSTLEIQRTEQGDSAMYLCASSLGTVGNSPLHFGNGTRLTVT.

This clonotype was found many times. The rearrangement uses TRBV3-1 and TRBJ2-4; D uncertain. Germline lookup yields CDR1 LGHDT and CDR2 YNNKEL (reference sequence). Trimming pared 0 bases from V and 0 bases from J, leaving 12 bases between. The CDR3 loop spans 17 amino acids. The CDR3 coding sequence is TGTGCCAGCAGCCAAGAAGTCGCTCCCTTAGCCAAAAACATTCAGTACTTC. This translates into CASSQEVAPLAKNIQYF. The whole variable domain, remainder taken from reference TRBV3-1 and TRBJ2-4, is DTAVSQTPKYLVTQMGNDKSIKCEQNLGHDTMYWYKQDSKKFLKIMFSYNNKELIINETVPNRFSPKSPDKAHLNLHINSLELGDSAVYFCASSQEVAPLAKNIQYFGAGTRLSVL.